These 30 T cell receptor beta chains share one sample of origin, sequenced in a study of T-cell memory formation after mild COVID-19. Each CDR3 protein gets one entry after TCRdb re-called the 5' RACE reads with MiXCR. This sample has 300,000 or so distinct CDR3 sequences, with 15% to 20% found just once. The sample taken for sequencing was PBMCs or a T cell subset sorted from them (not recorded which). Source of these receptors: a man aged 18 to 35 who had mild COVID-19 (a few samples of this study predate the infection). Cell type and time point are not known.

V gene TRBV12-3 or TRBV12-4 combines with J gene TRBJ1-1; possible D gene TRBD1, 5 bases. The CDR3 runs to 14 residues. Trimming pared 3 bases from V and 4 bases from J, leaving 12 bases between. CDR3 residues: CASSFWGRTTEAFF. The CDR3 nucleotides read TGTGCCAGCAGTTTTTGGGGGAGAACCACTGAAGCTTTCTTT.

The CDR3 here is CASSSGHSYNEQFF. In DNA, the CDR3 is TGTGCCAGCAGCTCAGGCCATTCCTACAATGAGCAGTTCTTC. V usage is TRBV7-9 and J usage is TRBJ2-1; D call uncertain. This CDR3 spans 14 amino acids. Germline CDR1 is SEHNR and CDR2 is FQNEAQ (reference sequence). Trimming took off 4 bases at V and 1 base at J, with 8 bases between the two ends. The entire variable domain, with the rest obtained from reference TRBV7-9 and TRBJ2-1, is as follows: DTGVSQNPRHKITKRGQNVTFRCDPISEHNRLYWYRQTLGQGPEFLTYFQNEAQLEKSRLLSDRFSAERPKGSFSTLEIQRTEQGDSAMYLCASSSGHSYNEQFFGPGTRLTVL.

V and J are TRBV9 and TRBJ2-3; D is possibly TRBD1 (5 bases). V lost 7 bases to trimming and J lost 2 bases, with 17 bases between them. Germline CDR1 reads SGDLS; CDR2 reads YYNGEE. This CDR3 comprises 15 residues. CDR3 sequence reads: CASGPRTGPTDTQYF. The DNA for the CDR3 is TGTGCCAGCGGACCGCGTACAGGCCCCACAGATACGCAGTATTTT. The whole variable domain, remainder taken from reference TRBV9 and TRBJ2-3, is DSGVTQTPKHLITATGQRVTLRCSPRSGDLSVYWYQQSLDQGLQFLIQYYNGEERAKGNILERFSAQQFPDLHSELNLSSLELGDSALYFCASGPRTGPTDTQYFGPGTRLTVL.

The V and J genes are TRBV7-2 and TRBJ1-5, with TRBD1 as a possible D gene (5 bases). The CDR3 is 15 residues long. Germline lookup yields CDR1 SGHTA and CDR2 FQGNSA. V was cut by 3 bases and J by 2 bases, with 11 bases left in between. CDR3 bases: TGTGCCAGCAGCTTCGATGGGGGGGGCAATCAGCCCCAGCATTTT. This gives the protein CASSFDGGGNQPQHF. The complete variable domain, with remaining parts taken from reference TRBV7-2 and TRBJ1-5, reads GAGVSQSPSNKVTEKGKDVELRCDPISGHTALYWYRQSLGQGLEFLIYFQGNSAPDKSGLPSDRFSAERTGGSVSTLTIQRTQQEDSAVYLCASSFDGGGNQPQHFGDGTRLSIL.

This clonotype was observed a handful of times. The chain recombines TRBV7-9 with TRBJ2-3; D not resolved. The germline V gene has CDR1 SEHNR and CDR2 FQNEAQ (reference sequence). The CDR3 loop spans 11 amino acids. V lost 10 bases to trimming and J lost 6 bases, with 11 bases between them. The CDR3 sequence is CATREVDTQYF. The CDR3, as DNA: TGTGCCACCAGAGAGGTGGATACGCAGTATTTT.

The chain employs TRBV28 and TRBJ1-6; 8 bases are shared with TRBD1. J was trimmed by 1 base and V by 8 bases; bases with no gene match: 1. Looked up from germline, CDR1 is MDHEN and CDR2 is SYDVKM. CDR3 length: 14 amino acids. CDR3 region: CASGQGSYNSPLHF. The CDR3 DNA is TGTGCCAGCGGACAGGGATCCTATAATTCACCCCTCCACTTT.

This clonotype was detected a few times. The chain recombines TRBV30 with TRBJ1-6, with D possibly TRBD1 on 5 matching bases. V shed 5 bases and J shed 0 bases, with 11 bases lying between them. The CDR3 is made up of 15 amino acids. The germline V gene has CDR1 GTSNPN and CDR2 SVGIG (reference sequence). CDR3 coding DNA: TGTGCCTGGGCAGGGTACACCTCCTATAATTCACCCCTCCACTTT. It codes for CAWAGYTSYNSPLHF.

CDR3 residues: CASSEYGGGGTQYF. For the CDR3, the DNA is TGTGCCAGCAGTGAATACGGGGGCGGCGGTACGCAGTATTTT. V usage is TRBV2 and J usage is TRBJ2-3; D possibly uses TRBD1 or TRBD2 (6 bases each). The germline V and J ends were trimmed by 2 bases and 8 bases, with 14 bases remaining between them. There are 14 residues in the CDR3. CDR1 is SNHLY, CDR2 FYNNEI, per germline.

This clonotype occurred a few times. V gene TRBV5-1 combines with J gene TRBJ1-2; D is unresolved. From germline, CDR1 is SGHRS and CDR2 YFSETQ. Trimming left V 2 bases short and J 0 bases short, with 14 bases between. The CDR3 runs 16 residues. The CDR3, as DNA: TGCGCCAGCAGCTTAGCGGACGGATCAGCTAACTATGGCTACACCTTC. Its protein product is CASSLADGSANYGYTF.

This clonotype was recorded a few times. The chain carries TRBV7-2 and TRBJ2-3, with TRBD2 identical over 8 bases. V trimming: 0 bases; J trimming: 1 base; junction bases outside the gene matches: 6. CDR1 SGHTA and CDR2 FQGNSA come from the germline V gene. CDR3 size: 17 residues. CDR3 DNA: TGTGCCAGCAGCTTAGCGATCCGGGGGGGCGGCACAGATACGCAGTATTTT. This codes for CASSLAIRGGGTDTQYF.

This clonotype was detected only a few times. CDR3: CSLSAAGGATDTQYF. DNA for the CDR3: TGCAGTCTGTCAGCTGCGGGGGGTGCAACAGATACGCAGTATTTT. The rearrangement uses TRBV20-1 and TRBJ2-3; 8 nucleotides align to TRBD2. The V gene end was trimmed by 8 bases and the J gene end by 3 bases; junction bases not matched to a gene: 13. The CDR3 runs 15 residues. Germline V CDR1 and CDR2: DFQATT, SNEGSKA (reference sequence).

This clonotype has only a few counts. This chain uses TRBV4-1 with TRBJ1-2; the D is unclear. Germline CDR1 reads MGHRA; CDR2 reads YSYEKL. CDR3 size: 13 residues. V shed 1 base and J shed 9 bases, with 12 bases lying between them. The CDR3 loop reads CASSQATSESYTF. CDR3 coding DNA: TGCGCCAGCAGCCAAGCTACTTCAGAAAGCTACACCTTC.

This clonotype was counted a few times. The chain has TRBV7-6 and TRBJ2-5; D remains ambiguous. The V end lost 5 bases, the J end lost 2 bases, and 12 bases lay between the germline ends. The CDR3 covers 14 residues. Germline V CDR1 and CDR2: SGHVS, FNYEAQ. The CDR3: CASSDGRTQETQYF. The DNA of the CDR3 is TGTGCCAGCAGCGACGGCCGTACACAAGAGACCCAGTACTTC.

V is TRBV25-1 and J is TRBJ1-1; the match to TRBD1 covers 8 bases. Germline V gene sequence: CDR1 MGHDK, CDR2 SYGVNS. Germline trimming cut 4 bases from V and 5 bases from J; bases unmatched to any gene: 6. This CDR3 has 14 residues. This CDR3 is CASSGTGGGTEAFF. Written as DNA, the CDR3 is TGTGCCAGCAGTGGAACAGGGGGTGGTACTGAAGCTTTCTTT.

The V call is TRBV6-9, the J call TRBJ1-4, with unresolved D. Germline V gene lookup returns CDR1 MNHGY and CDR2 SVAAGI. V was shortened by 6 bases and J by 6 bases, with 8 bases between the two germline ends. The CDR3 loop spans 12 amino acids. The CDR3 DNA reads as TGTGCCAGCAGACCTGGATATGAAAAACTGTTTTTT. It is translated as CASRPGYEKLFF.

This clonotype was recorded many times. The chain joins TRBV7-2 to TRBJ1-2; no reliable D call. From germline, CDR1 is SGHTA and CDR2 FQGNSA. This CDR3 has 14 residues. Trimming removed 0 bases from V and 3 bases from J, with 8 bases in between. The CDR3 sequence: CASSLANTDYGYTF. In DNA, the CDR3 is TGTGCCAGCAGCTTAGCTAACACCGACTATGGCTACACCTTC. The whole variable domain, filled in from reference TRBV7-2 and TRBJ1-2, reads GAGVSQSPSNKVTEKGKDVELRCDPISGHTALYWYRQSLGQGLEFLIYFQGNSAPDKSGLPSDRFSAERTGGSVSTLTIQRTQQEDSAVYLCASSLANTDYGYTFGSGTRLTVV.

The sample holds many counts of this clonotype. The V gene is TRBV12-3 or TRBV12-4, the J gene TRBJ2-4; tentatively, D is TRBD1 (6 bases). The length of the CDR3 is 13 residues. V was cut by 3 bases and J by 6 bases, with 9 bases left in between. The CDR3 coding sequence is TGTGCCAGCAGTTTGTGGGGGCCAAACATTCAGTACTTC. It codes for CASSLWGPNIQYF.

This clonotype was seen many times. The chain uses TRBV20-1 and TRBJ2-4; D remains unclear. CDR1 and CDR2 from the germline V gene are DFQATT and SNEGSKA (reference sequence). The CDR3 is made up of 14 amino acids. Trimming left V 0 bases short and J 0 bases short, with 6 bases between. The CDR3 DNA sequence: TGCAGTGCTAGAGAGTCGCTAGCCAAAAACATTCAGTACTTC. Translated: CSARESLAKNIQYF.

This chain links TRBV2 with TRBJ2-7; possibly TRBD1 or TRBD2 for D (6 bases each). The CDR3 has 13 residues. Trimming cost V 4 bases and J 5 bases, with 12 bases left between them. CDR1 and CDR2 (germline): SNHLY, FYNNEI. The CDR3 reads CASSVGGLHEQYF. CDR3 nucleotides: TGTGCCAGCAGTGTCGGGGGCCTCCACGAGCAGTACTTC.

This clonotype was detected a few times. The rearrangement joins TRBV7-9 to TRBJ1-4; D call uncertain. The CDR3 has 14 residues. V was shortened by 5 bases and J by 8 bases, with 15 bases between the two germline ends. The germline gives CDR1 SEHNR, CDR2 FQNEAQ (reference sequence). The CDR3 is CASSPGRAAEKLFF. In nucleotides, the CDR3 is TGTGCCAGCAGCCCCGGACGGGCCGCCGAAAAACTGTTTTTT.

The chain couples TRBV12-3 or TRBV12-4 to TRBJ1-1; D uncertain. This CDR3 is 14 amino acids long. With 3 bases removed from V and 1 base from J, the gap between germline ends came to 9 bases. The CDR3 is CASSLDHGNTEAFF. The CDR3 bases are TGTGCCAGCAGTTTGGACCACGGGAACACTGAAGCTTTCTTT.

The chain couples TRBV7-9 to TRBJ2-3; 7 nucleotides agree with TRBD1. Germline assignment: CDR1 SEHNR and CDR2 FQNEAQ (reference sequence). The ends lost 7 bases at V and 1 base at J; junction bases unmatched: 2. CDR3 length: 13 amino acids. CDR3 nucleotides: TGTGCCAGCACAGGACAGGGCACAGATACGCAGTATTTT. Translating gives CASTGQGTDTQYF.

This clonotype appeared a few times. This sequence joins TRBV7-3 and TRBJ2-6; D is unclear. V was cut by 5 bases and J by 0 bases, with 8 bases left in between. The CDR3 runs 15 residues. Germline values: CDR1 SGHTA, CDR2 FQGTGA. CDR3 coding DNA: TGTGCCAGCAGCACTACCCGCTCTGGGGCCAACGTCCTGACTTTC. Its translation: CASSTTRSGANVLTF. Drawing the rest from reference TRBV7-3 and TRBJ2-6, the complete variable domain is GAGVSQTPSNKVTEKGKYVELRCDPISGHTALYWYRQSLGQGPEFLIYFQGTGAADDSGLPNDRFFAVRPEGSVSTLKIQRTERGDSAVYLCASSTTRSGANVLTFGAGSRLTVL.

The chain is built from TRBV6-5 and TRBJ2-4; 7 nucleotides match TRBD1. The ends lost 5 bases at V and 0 bases at J; junction bases unmatched: 4. The CDR3 runs to 15 residues. Germline loops: CDR1 MNHEY, CDR2 SVGAGI. In nucleotides, the CDR3 is TGTGCCAGCAGTGAACAGGGGATAGCCAAAAACATTCAGTACTTC. Translated: CASSEQGIAKNIQYF.

In this sample, this clonotype turned up many times. The chain is built from TRBV7-6 and TRBJ2-5, with D possibly being TRBD1 or TRBD2 (5 bases each). Germline loops: CDR1 SGHVS, CDR2 FNYEAQ. V dropped 5 bases and J dropped 2 bases, with 9 bases sitting between them. The CDR3 is made up of 13 amino acids. The CDR3 loop is CASSMGRQETQYF. CDR3 nucleotide sequence: TGTGCCAGCAGCATGGGACGGCAAGAGACCCAGTACTTC.

The gene calls are TRBV18 and TRBJ2-3; a possible D gene is TRBD1 (5 bases). Trimming pared 3 bases from V and 6 bases from J, leaving 10 bases between. This CDR3 spans 13 amino acids. CDR1 and CDR2 from the germline V gene are KGHSH and LQKENI. Here the CDR3 reads CASSPIQGDTQYF. The CDR3 DNA reads TGTGCCAGCTCACCGATTCAGGGCGATACGCAGTATTTT.

This chain connects TRBV15 to TRBJ1-6; D is perhaps TRBD1 (5 bases). The germline V and J ends were trimmed by 8 bases and 6 bases, with 11 bases remaining between them. CDR3 size: 13 residues. CDR1 and CDR2 (germline): LNHNV, YYDKDF (reference sequence). The CDR3 is CATRSQVNSPLHF. The CDR3 region has the DNA TGTGCCACCCGGTCACAGGTTAATTCACCCCTCCACTTT.

Many counts were recorded for this clonotype. The rearrangement links TRBV20-1 to TRBJ2-2; TRBD2 is a possible D gene (7 bases). CDR3 size: 16 residues. CDR1 and CDR2 (germline): DFQATT, SNEGSKA (reference sequence). V dropped 0 bases and J dropped 7 bases, with 18 bases sitting between them. The CDR3 DNA sequence: TGCAGTGCTAGAGATCTCTTACGGGGGGCGGACGGGGAGCTGTTTTTT. Protein sequence: CSARDLLRGADGELFF.

The rearrangement uses TRBV7-2 and TRBJ2-7, with D perhaps being TRBD1 or TRBD2 (6 bases each). This CDR3 has 15 amino acids. Germline CDR1 is SGHTA and CDR2 is FQGNSA. Trimming stripped 1 base from V and 3 bases from J, with 13 bases between. CDR3 coding DNA: TGTGCCAGCAGCTTAGGGGGGGCCGGGCTCTACGAGCAGTACTTC. Its protein product is CASSLGGAGLYEQYF. The full variable domain, in which reference TRBV7-2 and TRBJ2-7 provide the parts outside the CDR3, is GAGVSQSPSNKVTEKGKDVELRCDPISGHTALYWYRQSLGQGLEFLIYFQGNSAPDKSGLPSDRFSAERTGGSVSTLTIQRTQQEDSAVYLCASSLGGAGLYEQYFGPGTRLTVT.

This clonotype showed up many times. This chain joins TRBV9 and TRBJ2-5; weak D call: TRBD1 (6 bases). Trimming shortened V by 3 bases and J by 3 bases, and 9 bases separated the two germline ends. There are 13 residues in the CDR3. In germline, CDR1 is SGDLS, CDR2 YYNGEE. The CDR3 loop is CASSAGQKETQYF. The CDR3 nucleotides are TGTGCCAGCAGCGCCGGACAGAAAGAGACCCAGTACTTC.